This T cell receptor (beta chain) came from a study of neurological immune-mediated disorders. Each CDR3 protein is one row after TCRdb ran MiXCR on the 5' RACE reads. Of some 100,000 distinct CDR3 sequences in the sample, roughly an eighth were seen once. Study-level results: Expanded clones shared no identical CDR3 amino acid sequences across subjects, which suggested private TCR-beta repertoires in all groups.

Time point meaning: longitudinal time-point 2. Unsorted libraries used 2 million PBMCs kept at -80 degrees C. The table lists this clonotype with many counts. Its target is not known. Germline CDR1 reads ENHRY; CDR2 reads SYGVKD. The CDR3 consists of 16 residues. V was pared by 5 bases and J by 2 bases, with 6 bases of the junction left unmatched. The chain joins TRBV10-3 to TRBJ2-6; 7 nucleotides match TRBD2. The sample consisted of PBMCs. The clonotype originates from a female donor with HTLV-1-associated myelopathy (HAM/TSP). The CDR3 nucleotides read TGTGCCATCAGTATCGGGGGGTACGCTGGGGCCAACGTCCTGACTTTC. As protein: CAISIGGYAGANVLTF.